What follows describes a single T cell receptor (beta chain). Its matching antigen is unknown. The data are from a study of cytomegalovirus exposure and HLA in healthy donors. Looked up from germline, CDR1 is SNHLY and CDR2 is FYNNEI. The CDR3 is 14 amino acids. J lost 3 bases, V lost 6 bases, and 5 bases had no gene match. Study results and limitations: Presence/absence analyses treated sequencing depth as roughly uniform across donors. Compared with the roughly 730-donor mean, an Asian-associated ancestry cluster reportedly had fewer N-insertions, according to a later analysis.

Primers included in the PCR were 60 Vbeta and 13 Jbeta primers. The assay was immunoSEQ multiplex PCR, and TCRdb's table has in-frame clones only and misses some. The sample includes more than 150,000 clones, 70% to 85% of them seen just once. The chain combines TRBV2 with TRBJ1-2, with TRBD1 identical over 9 bases. The sequence was obtained from a girl aged 2-10 years in good health and CMV-seropositive. The specimen sequenced was PBMCs. As DNA, the CDR3 is TGTGCCAGCAGGTTAAGGACAGGGGACTATGGCTACACCTTC. Amino acids: CASRLRTGDYGYTF. Variable domain in full (rest from reference TRBV2 and TRBJ1-2): EPEVTQTPSHQVTQMGQEVILRCVPISNHLYFYWYRQILGQKVEFLVSFYNNEISEKSEIFDDQFSVERPDGSNFTLKIRSTKLEDSAMYFCASRLRTGDYGYTFGSGTRLTVV.